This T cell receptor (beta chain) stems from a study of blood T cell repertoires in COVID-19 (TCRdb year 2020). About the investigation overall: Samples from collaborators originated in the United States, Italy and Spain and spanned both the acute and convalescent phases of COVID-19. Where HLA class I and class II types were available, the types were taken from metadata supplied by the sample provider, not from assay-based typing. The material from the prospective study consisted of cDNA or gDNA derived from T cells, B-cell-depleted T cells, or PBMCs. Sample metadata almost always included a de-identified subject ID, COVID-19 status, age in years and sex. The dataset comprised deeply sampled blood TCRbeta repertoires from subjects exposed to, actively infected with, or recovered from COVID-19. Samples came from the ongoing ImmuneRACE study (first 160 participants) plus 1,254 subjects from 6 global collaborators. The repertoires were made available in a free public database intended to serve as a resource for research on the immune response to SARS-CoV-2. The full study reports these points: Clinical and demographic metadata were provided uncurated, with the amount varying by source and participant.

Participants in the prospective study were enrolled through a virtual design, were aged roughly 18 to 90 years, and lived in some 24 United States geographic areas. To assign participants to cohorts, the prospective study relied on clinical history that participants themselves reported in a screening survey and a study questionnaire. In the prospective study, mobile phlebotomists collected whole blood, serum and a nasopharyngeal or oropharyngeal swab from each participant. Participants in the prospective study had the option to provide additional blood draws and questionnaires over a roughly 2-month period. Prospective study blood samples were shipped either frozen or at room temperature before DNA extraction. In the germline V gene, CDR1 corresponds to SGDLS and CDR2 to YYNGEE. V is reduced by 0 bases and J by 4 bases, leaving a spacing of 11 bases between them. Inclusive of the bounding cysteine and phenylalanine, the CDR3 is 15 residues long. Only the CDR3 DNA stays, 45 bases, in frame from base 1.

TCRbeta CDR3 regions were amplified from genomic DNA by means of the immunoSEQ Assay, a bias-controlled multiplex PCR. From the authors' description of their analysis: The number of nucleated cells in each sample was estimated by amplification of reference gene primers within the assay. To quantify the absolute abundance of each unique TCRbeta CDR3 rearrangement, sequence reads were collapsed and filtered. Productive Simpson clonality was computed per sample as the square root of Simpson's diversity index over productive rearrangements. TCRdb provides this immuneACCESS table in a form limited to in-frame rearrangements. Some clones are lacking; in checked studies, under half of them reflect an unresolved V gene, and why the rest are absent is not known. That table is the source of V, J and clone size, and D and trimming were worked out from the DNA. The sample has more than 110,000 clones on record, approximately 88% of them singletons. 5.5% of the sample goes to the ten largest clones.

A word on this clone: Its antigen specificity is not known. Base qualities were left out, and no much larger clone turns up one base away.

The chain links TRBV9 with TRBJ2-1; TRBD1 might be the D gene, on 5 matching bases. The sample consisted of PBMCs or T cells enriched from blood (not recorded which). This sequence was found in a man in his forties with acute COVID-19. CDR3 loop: CASSVVPSGYNEQFF. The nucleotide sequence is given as TGTGCCAGCAGCGTAGTCCCCTCAGGGTACAATGAGCAGTTCTTC. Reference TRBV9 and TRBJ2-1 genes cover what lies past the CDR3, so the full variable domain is DSGVTQTPKHLITATGQRVTLRCSPRSGDLSVYWYQQSLDQGLQFLIQYYNGEERAKGNILERFSAQQFPDLHSELNLSSLELGDSALYFCASSVVPSGYNEQFFGPGTRLTVL.